This TCR beta chain was found in a study of cytotoxic CD8 clonotypes in ibrutinib-treated CLL (TCRdb year 2021). With regard to the full study: In this cohort, approximately 15 patients were treatment-naive and about a dozen were relapsed/refractory, while around 18 had unmutated IGHV. Every remission and progressive disease sample was obtained while ibrutinib was still being received by the patients. Response samples were obtained after a median of roughly eleven months of treatment, with a range of about 6 to 36 months. On average, each sample had 255,043 productive templates and 94,082 productive rearrangements. Partial responses were observed in 24 patients and complete responses in 2; after a median follow-up of around 68 months, remission was maintained in 15 or so patients and progression was observed in roughly twelve. Cryopreserved peripheral blood mononuclear cells were obtained prior to treatment, at the time of response, and at either disease progression or sustained remission. Of the approximately 91 people in the trial, roughly 27 had longitudinal samples available.

In light of the paper, this sample's time point label describes: about a year on ibrutinib. Approximately 2 micrograms of genomic DNA were extracted from cryopreserved PBMCs for TCR beta library preparation. Longitudinal blood samples from CLL patients receiving ibrutinib monotherapy were subjected to high-throughput TCR beta sequencing. The patients were enrolled in a single-center, open-label phase 2 trial of ibrutinib monotherapy. Results the study describes overall, beyond this receptor: Sustained-remission and progressing patients did not have matched sampling times, and lymph node repertoires were not examined. Clonality rose at ibrutinib response, remained stable during sustained remission, and dropped back toward baseline at progression. Public clonotypes were rare and either shrank or stayed stable during treatment, and the rise in clonality at ibrutinib response reflected expansion of private clonotypes. At baseline, clonality was higher than in age-matched healthy donors and showed a strong correlation with circulating CD8+ T-cell counts.

Each clonotype received, on average, 10x coverage in deep resolution sequencing performed on a MiSeq, where the target depth lay between 1 in 1 million and 1 in 200,000 T cells. The immunoSEQ hsTCRB Kit was used to generate the TCR beta libraries. On the authors' methods: Data were analyzed with ImmunoSEQ Data Assistant and ImmunoSEQ Analyzer, with V, D and J genes assigned per IMGT definitions. Clonality was computed as one minus normalized Shannon entropy of productive rearrangement frequencies, ranging from 0 to 1. Only overrepresented clonotypes making up at least 0.05% of the repertoire of each patient were included in the public clonotype analysis. Approximately 13 age-matched healthy donor repertoires from immuneACCESS served as clonality controls. The table comes from immuneACCESS by way of TCRdb, which keeps in-frame sequences with V and J called. Part of the clones is missing from these tables; in studies checked, under half for an unresolved V gene and the rest for unknown reasons. V and J calls and clone size are those listed in that table; D and trimming were worked out from the DNA. Within this sample are some 150,000 clones, with 70% to 85% of them counted one time only. The ten largest make up approximately 28% of the sample.

About this clone itself: Its antigen remains undetermined. No quality values exist for individual bases; no much larger clone is one base distant.

Cut back by 0 bases and 5 bases, the V and J ends lie 11 bases apart. Taken from cysteine to phenylalanine, the CDR3 has 14 residues. Just the 42-base CDR3 DNA is kept, in frame starting at base 1. For CDR1 and CDR2, the germline V gene (reference sequence) lists SGHNT and YYREEE. Rearrangement joined TRBV5-4 to TRBJ2-5, and TRBD1 may be the D gene, going by 6 matching bases. The sample here was PBMCs, taken after 12 months of ibrutinib treatment. This TCR was recovered from a human donor with chronic lymphocytic leukemia. The DNA is as follows: TGTGCCAGCAGCTTGGACAGGGCAGGGGAGACCCAGTACTTC. Its translation reads: CASSLDRAGETQYF.